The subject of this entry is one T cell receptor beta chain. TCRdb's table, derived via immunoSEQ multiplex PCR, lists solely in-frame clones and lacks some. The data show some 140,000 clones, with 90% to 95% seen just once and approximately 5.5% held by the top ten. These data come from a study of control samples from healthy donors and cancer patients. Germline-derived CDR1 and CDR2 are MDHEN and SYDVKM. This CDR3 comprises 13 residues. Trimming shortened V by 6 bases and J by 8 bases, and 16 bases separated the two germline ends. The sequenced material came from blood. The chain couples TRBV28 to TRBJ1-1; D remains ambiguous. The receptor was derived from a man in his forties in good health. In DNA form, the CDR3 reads TGTGCCAGCAGGATAGACCTCCGCGGGGAAGCTTTCTTT. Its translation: CASRIDLRGEAFF.